This T cell receptor beta chain was profiled in a study of molecular identifiers for immune sequencing clone quantification. TCRdb reprocessed the PCR reads via MiXCR and lists one record per CDR3 protein. The sample lists about 320,000 distinct CDR3 sequences, about 20% occurring once. The CDR3 has 18 amino acids. The V gene's germline CDR1 is SGHRS and CDR2 YFSETQ. Trimming at V came to 0 bases and at J to 5 bases, leaving 14 bases not matched to a gene. This clonotype has just one count. This chain uses TRBV5-1 with TRBJ1-1; TRBD1 agrees at 9 bases. This TCR derives from a human donor in good health. Some libraries in this study had Jurkat cell RNA spiked in. Sequenced material: naive CD8+ T cells from blood, with Jurkat cell RNA spiked in. The subset: FACS-sorted CD8+CD4-CCR7+CD45RA+ naive T cells. The CDR3 DNA sequence: TGCGCCAGCAGCTTGGCCGGGACAGGGTATGTATTAGAAACTGAAGCTTTCTTT. This codes for CASSLAGTGYVLETEAFF.